This T cell receptor beta chain was sequenced in a study of T cell repertoires in cytomegalovirus infection. V was pared by 6 bases and J by 0 bases, with 6 bases of the junction left unmatched. Germline V CDR1 and CDR2: MNHNS, SASEGT. The CDR3 runs 16 residues. One entry per CDR3 protein results from TCRdb running MiXCR on the reads. Among 830,000 or so distinct CDR3 sequences listed, 32% were seen once. This clonotype occurred a few times. Its antigen is undetermined. This clonotype originated in a human donor in good health (CMV status not recorded). Some clones in this sample may be carry-over from other donors' samples. The source material was cultured CD8+ T cells from PBMCs, sampled from culture after CMV antigen stimulation. The J gene is TRBJ1-2, the V gene TRBV6-1; 11 bases line up with TRBD1. The CDR3 region is CASRGTGGPTNYGYTF. CDR3 DNA sequence: TGTGCCAGCAGGGGGACAGGGGGTCCGACTAACTATGGCTACACCTTC.